Following are 20 T cell receptor beta chains from one sample sequenced in a study of blood T cells in healthy people across ages. A second 7 to 11 cycle PCR used barcoded and J-beta primers. TCRdb processed the 5' RACE reads anew with MiXCR; each CDR3 protein has one entry. The data contain about 680,000 distinct CDR3 sequences, over 45% of them singletons. The sequenced sample was blood. The receptors shown here come from a woman in her sixties in good health.

The chain has TRBV11-2 and TRBJ2-7; 7 bases line up with TRBD2. The V gene end was trimmed by 5 bases and the J gene end by 2 bases; junction bases not matched to a gene: 12. The CDR3 has 16 residues. The V gene's germline CDR1 is SGHAT and CDR2 FQNNGV. The CDR3 region is CASSPYRGESPYEQYF. CDR3 bases: TGTGCCAGCAGCCCCTATCGGGGGGAGTCACCCTACGAGCAGTACTTC.

This clonotype occurred a few times. The V call is TRBV20-1, the J call TRBJ2-1, with 9 bases matching TRBD1. J was trimmed by 9 bases and V by 3 bases; bases with no gene match: 9. CDR1 and CDR2 from the germline V gene are DFQATT and SNEGSKA (reference sequence). The CDR3 is 14 residues long. The CDR3 protein is CSASRRDRVSEQFF. CDR3 DNA sequence: TGCAGTGCTAGCAGGCGGGACAGGGTTTCTGAGCAGTTCTTC.

This clonotype was seen more than once but under ten times. This sequence joins TRBV5-1 and TRBJ2-3, with 9 bases identical to TRBD2. V lost 6 bases and J lost 0; bases outside the gene matches: 2. Germline V gene lookup returns CDR1 SGHRS and CDR2 YFSETQ. This CDR3 contains 14 residues. CDR3 sequence reads: CASMRGGSTDTQYF. The CDR3 DNA reads as TGCGCCAGCATGCGGGGGGGAAGCACAGATACGCAGTATTTT.

The V call is TRBV10-3, the J call TRBJ1-4; D is possibly TRBD1 (5 bases). Germline CDR1 and CDR2: ENHRY and SYGVKD. V lost 0 bases to trimming and J lost 5 bases, with 16 bases between them. This CDR3 spans 17 amino acids. The CDR3 coding sequence is TGTGCCATCAGTGAGTCCGGGACGGCCGCCCGAAATGAAAAACTGTTTTTT. It yields the protein CAISESGTAARNEKLFF.

In this sample, this clonotype turned up a few times. The chain employs TRBV20-1 and TRBJ2-7; TRBD1 aligns across 9 bases. Germline V lookup: CDR1 DFQATT, CDR2 SNEGSKA (reference sequence). The CDR3 is made up of 13 amino acids. Losses at the gene ends were 6 bases for V and 0 bases for J; bases not matched to a gene: 3. For the CDR3, the DNA is TGCAGTGCATGGGACAGGGTCTCCTACGAGCAGTACTTC. Translating it yields CSAWDRVSYEQYF.

This clonotype has only a few counts. The chain is built from TRBV2 and TRBJ1-1; D may be TRBD1 (6 bases). The CDR3 has 14 amino acids. Trimming stripped 4 bases from V and 3 bases from J, with 12 bases between. Per germline, CDR1 SNHLY and CDR2 FYNNEI. CDR3 sequence reads: CASSVGGAHTEAFF. The CDR3 nucleotides are TGTGCCAGCAGTGTGGGGGGGGCGCACACTGAAGCTTTCTTT.

The genes are TRBV20-1 and TRBJ2-5; 10 nucleotides line up with TRBD2. TRBJ2-7 explains the end of the DNA better; the J call may be wrong. CDR3 length: 14 residues. Germline V gene sequence: CDR1 DFQATT, CDR2 SNEGSKA (reference sequence). CDR3 in amino acids: CSAILAGRPYEQYF. The CDR3 coding sequence is TGCAGTGCCATACTAGCGGGACGTCCCTACGAGCAGTACTTC.

V and J are TRBV6-5 and TRBJ2-4; 8 bases align to TRBD1. The J call is in doubt because the DNA end fits TRBJ2-5 better. This CDR3 contains 14 residues. The germline V gene has CDR1 MNHEY and CDR2 SVGAGI. The CDR3 sequence: CASRKTGAQETQYF. In DNA form, the CDR3 reads TGTGCCAGCAGAAAGACAGGGGCCCAAGAGACCCAGTACTTC.

The rearrangement uses TRBV7-2 and TRBJ2-3; D perhaps matches TRBD1 (5 bases). V lost 4 bases and J lost 2, with 13 bases in between. CDR3 length: 15 residues. CDR1 is SGHTA and CDR2 is FQGNSA in the germline V gene. The CDR3 reads CASSSPGRYTDTQYF. Here the CDR3 DNA reads TGTGCCAGCAGCTCGCCAGGGCGCTACACAGATACGCAGTATTTT.

This clonotype was detected a few times. The genes are TRBV18 and TRBJ2-1; the match to TRBD2 covers 13 bases. Germline trimming cut 4 bases from V and 9 bases from J; bases unmatched to any gene: 3. Per the germline V gene, CDR1 is KGHSH and CDR2 is LQKENI. The CDR3 totals 14 residues. In nucleotides, the CDR3 is TGTGCCAGCTCACAGGGGACTAGCGGGATTGAGCAGTTCTTC. As protein: CASSQGTSGIEQFF.

This clonotype was seen only once. The chain employs TRBV12-3 or TRBV12-4 and TRBJ2-1; D remains ambiguous. Trimming left V 7 bases short and J 0 bases short, with 16 bases between. This CDR3 is built from 16 residues. As DNA, the CDR3 is TGTGCCAGCATGTGGGTGTCGGGTGGCTCCTACAATGAGCAGTTCTTC. This encodes CASMWVSGGSYNEQFF.

This clonotype was picked up a small number of times. The chain joins TRBV7-2 to TRBJ2-7; TRBD2 matches 7 bases. The DNA matches TRBJ2-5 better at its end, which makes the J call doubtful. CDR1 is SGHTA and CDR2 is FQGNSA in the germline V gene. The CDR3 has 14 residues. The chain's CDR3 is CASSFLGREETQYF. CDR3 DNA: TGTGCCAGCAGCTTCCTAGGGAGGGAAGAGACCCAGTACTTC.

CDR3 residues: CSATQQGGGYTF. In DNA form, the CDR3 reads TGCAGTGCTACTCAACAGGGAGGTGGCTACACCTTC. The rearrangement uses TRBV20-1 and TRBJ1-2, with TRBD1 as a possible D gene (6 bases). Germline lookup yields CDR1 DFQATT and CDR2 SNEGSKA (reference sequence). The CDR3 totals 12 residues. Trimming shortened V by 4 bases and J by 7 bases, and 13 bases separated the two germline ends.

This clonotype was picked up a small number of times. The chain joins TRBV10-3 to TRBJ1-1; D is possibly TRBD1 (5 bases). The CDR3 is 12 residues long. Between the trimmed V and J ends, which lost 8 bases and 1 base, there was a span of 8 bases. Germline CDR1 and CDR2: ENHRY and SYGVKD. The CDR3 sequence is CAIGTGNTEAFF. CDR3 DNA sequence: TGTGCCATCGGGACGGGGAACACTGAAGCTTTCTTT.

This chain joins TRBV5-1 and TRBJ2-7; D ambiguous. Germline values: CDR1 SGHRS, CDR2 YFSETQ. The CDR3 consists of 14 residues. V gave up 1 base and J gave up 7 bases, with 15 bases separating them. CDR3 sequence: CASSLLGSGNEQYF. The CDR3 DNA is TGCGCCAGCAGCTTGTTGGGGTCGGGCAATGAGCAGTACTTC.

The chain links TRBV18 to TRBJ2-7; 7 nucleotides match TRBD1. V gave up 2 bases and J gave up 4 bases; unmatched junction bases: 5. The CDR3 runs 14 residues. Germline CDR1 is KGHSH and CDR2 is LQKENI. The CDR3 reads CASSPASTGYEQYF. The CDR3 DNA sequence: TGTGCCAGCTCACCAGCTTCGACAGGGTACGAGCAGTACTTC.

As concerns this clonotype: Being one base from a much bigger clone, this may be a read error. V gene TRBV28 combines with J gene TRBJ2-1; D possibly corresponds to TRBD2 (5 bases). Deletions cut 2 bases from V and 13 bases from J, with 18 bases between. Germline V gene data show CDR1 as MDHEN and CDR2 as SYDVKM. The CDR3 length is 14 residues. CDR3 residues: CASSLAGERETQFF. Here the CDR3 DNA reads TGTGCCAGCAGTTTAGCTGGCGAAAGGGAGACCCAGTTCTTC.

The chain combines TRBV28 with TRBJ1-1; D is perhaps TRBD1 (5 bases). V lost 7 bases and J lost 5, with 17 bases in between. CDR1 is MDHEN, CDR2 SYDVKM, per germline. This CDR3 has 14 residues. CDR3 nucleotides: TGTGCCAGCATTGGGTACGACGGGGGAACTGAAGCTTTCTTT. Translating it yields CASIGYDGGTEAFF.

The J gene is TRBJ1-2, the V gene TRBV6-2 or TRBV6-3; 9 bases match TRBD1. CDR3 length equals 15 residues. Looked up from germline, CDR1 is MNHEY and CDR2 is SVGEGT. With 5 bases clipped from V and 8 bases from J, the junction kept 12 bases outside the gene matches. The CDR3 protein is CASSPSRRTGAGYTF. Here the CDR3 DNA reads TGTGCCAGCAGTCCCTCTCGTCGGACAGGGGCGGGCTACACCTTC.

The chain carries TRBV20-1 and TRBJ2-1; 9 bases line up with TRBD2. This CDR3 is built from 15 residues. V dropped 0 bases and J dropped 6; count of bases not matched to a gene: 6. Per germline, CDR1 DFQATT and CDR2 SNEGSKA (reference sequence). The CDR3 loop reads CSAREGGRALNEQFF. The CDR3 region has the DNA TGCAGTGCTAGAGAGGGCGGGAGGGCCCTCAATGAGCAGTTCTTC.